A selection of T cell receptor beta chains follows, all from one sample in a study of blood T cell repertoires in COVID-19. This table comes from immunoSEQ multiplex PCR, and its TCRdb copy is limited to in-frame clones, with some not included. The table records some 100,000 clones, about 84% of them present only once. Sequencing was done on a sample of peripheral blood. These TCRs come from a human donor in a cohort sampled during active COVID-19. Each CDR3 is given with its conserved first and last residue. D genes are given only for firm matches. The size of a clone is reported for some rows only, either as once, few or many, or as a class for expanded clones.

DNA,CDR3,J,D,size,V
TGTGCCAGCAGCCGGGAGGCTAGCGGGCCGAACAATGAGCAGTTCTTC,CASSREASGPNNEQFF,TRBJ2-1,TRBD2,NA,TRBV5-4
TGTGCCAGTAGTATCGACCCGAACAGGGGGCCTGGTGGCTACACCTTC,CASSIDPNRGPGGYTF,TRBJ1-2,TRBD1,few,TRBV19
TGTGCCAGCAGCTTAGCCAAGACAGGTGGCACTGAAGCTTTCTTT,CASSLAKTGGTEAFF,TRBJ1-1,NA,NA,TRBV7-2
TGTGCCAGTAGTACTAGCGGGGCCTACGAGCAGTACTTC,CASSTSGAYEQYF,TRBJ2-7,TRBD2,few,TRBV19
TGTGCCAGCACCCCCTCGAGGGTTGTCACCGGGGAGCTGTTTTTT,CASTPSRVVTGELFF,TRBJ2-2,NA,NA,TRBV6-2/TRBV6-3
TGTGCCAGCAGTGCGGATTCGGGACTAGGTAGCACCGGGGAGCTGTTTTTT,CASSADSGLGSTGELFF,TRBJ2-2,TRBD2,NA,TRBV6-2/TRBV6-3
TGTGCCACCAGCGTCCGAGCCGAGGGAAACACCATATATTTT,CATSVRAEGNTIYF,TRBJ1-3,NA,NA,TRBV15
TGTGCCAGCAGCTTAGATTGGGGAGTGGACACTGAAGCTTTCTTT,CASSLDWGVDTEAFF,TRBJ1-1,NA,NA,TRBV7-2
TGCGCCAGCAGCATTGGGACTAGCAGTAGCACAGATACGCAGTATTTT,CASSIGTSSSTDTQYF,TRBJ2-3,TRBD2,NA,TRBV5-1
TGTGCCAGTAGTAAGCGCCCCGGGGACAGGGGGAATGAAAAACTGTTTTTT,CASSKRPGDRGNEKLFF,TRBJ1-4,TRBD1,once,TRBV19
TGTGCCAGCAGGGGTGGAACTAGCGGGAGGGTATCCTACAATGAGCAGTTCTTC,CASRGGTSGRVSYNEQFF,TRBJ2-1,TRBD2,NA,TRBV25-1
TGTGCCACCGGGGGGGTGTACTACGAGCAGTACTTC,CATGGVYYEQYF,TRBJ2-7,TRBD2,NA,TRBV2
TGTGCCAGTAGTATATTGAGCGGGAGCTACGAGCAGTACTTC,CASSILSGSYEQYF,TRBJ2-7,TRBD2,few,TRBV19
TGTGCCAGCAGCCGGGCCAGCTCCTACGAGCAGTACTTC,CASSRASSYEQYF,TRBJ2-7,NA,NA,TRBV3-1/TRBV3-2
TGTGCCAGCAGTTCCTCTCCCGGGGTACAAGCTAACTATGGCTACACCTTC,CASSSSPGVQANYGYTF,TRBJ1-2,NA,NA,TRBV28
TGCAGCGTCCGACAGGGAGAAACTCCCGGGGAGCTGTTTTTT,CSVRQGETPGELFF,TRBJ2-2,TRBD1,many,TRBV29-1
TGTGCCAGCTCACTCAGCCGGGACTTAGGCTCCACAGATACGCAGTATTTT,CASSLSRDLGSTDTQYF,TRBJ2-3,NA,NA,TRBV18
TGTGCCACCAGCACTATCCGGGACAGGGATGAAAAACTGTTTTTT,CATSTIRDRDEKLFF,TRBJ1-4,TRBD1,NA,TRBV15
TGCGCCAGCAGCAAAGGAAGTCAGGGTGCGAACTATGGCTACACCTTC,CASSKGSQGANYGYTF,TRBJ1-2,NA,NA,TRBV5-1
TGTGCCAGCAGGGGGACTAGCGGATCCTACGAGCAGTACTTC,CASRGTSGSYEQYF,TRBJ2-7,TRBD2,NA,TRBV6-5
TGTGCCTGGAGTGTTGGACAGGGGTATTCCTACGAGCAGTACTTC,CAWSVGQGYSYEQYF,TRBJ2-7,TRBD1,NA,TRBV30
TGTGCCAGCAGCAATCCAGGGGCCAGGTACGAGCAGTACTTC,CASSNPGARYEQYF,TRBJ2-7,NA,NA,TRBV25-1
TGTGCCAGCAGCTTGTTGTCGACTGGCGAAGCTTTCTTT,CASSLLSTGEAFF,TRBJ1-1,NA,NA,TRBV5-4
TGCGCCAGCAGCTTGAGTCTTAGGGGTGTCTACACCTTC,CASSLSLRGVYTF,TRBJ1-2,NA,NA,TRBV5-1
TGCGCCAGCAGCCAGAACGACCGGGGGGGGCGAGAGACCCAGTACTTC,CASSQNDRGGRETQYF,TRBJ2-5,TRBD2,NA,TRBV4-1
TGTGCCAGCAGCCCGCCTAAGCGGGGGGGAGCAGATACGCAGTATTTT,CASSPPKRGGADTQYF,TRBJ2-3,TRBD2,NA,TRBV2
TGTGCCAGCAGGGGACTAGATAGCTACGAGCAGTACTTC,CASRGLDSYEQYF,TRBJ2-7,TRBD2,NA,TRBV6-5
TGTGCCAGCAGCAGGGACAGGACTAACAATCAGCCCCAGCATTTT,CASSRDRTNNQPQHF,TRBJ1-5,TRBD1,NA,TRBV5-8
TGTGCCAGCAGCCCGTTGCGGGGTCTCTACGAGCAGTACTTC,CASSPLRGLYEQYF,TRBJ2-7,NA,NA,TRBV11-2